This T cell receptor (beta chain) came from a study of vaccination and CD4 T cells after COVID-19 (dated by TCRdb to between 2020 and 2023). In terms of the full investigation: SARS-CoV-2 positivity had been established in the convalescent patients by nasal swab PCR, and mild disease was recorded in about 9 of these patients and severe disease in one. The convalescent cohort included six males and four females, with two Hispanic individuals, seven Caucasians, two Asians and one multiracial person. Each participant got two doses of either the Pfizer-BioNTech BNT162b2 vaccine (n=8) or the Moderna mRNA-1273 vaccine (n=2). Post-COVID blood samples were collected from convalescent patients a median of around 96 days after diagnosis, with a range of about 35 to 170 days. Post-vaccine blood samples were obtained a median of roughly 75 days after the second vaccine dose, with a range of about 14 to 250 days. The cultures were stimulated with overlapping spike peptide pools from SARS-CoV-2 and from the common cold coronaviruses HCoV-NL63, HCoV-OC43 and HCoV-229E. As controls, cultures received a CEFX viral epitope pool (the positive control), an HIV-1 Nef peptide pool (the negative control), or no peptide at all. In 10 COVID-19 convalescent patients and several infection-naive healthy vaccine recipients, researchers compared the spike-specific CD4+ TCR repertoire from before mRNA vaccination with the repertoire from after. Summary of the overall study and its limitations: Of the vaccine-specific clones found in convalescent patients, nearly all (304 of 307) were mono-reactive for SARS-CoV-2 spike instead of being cross-reactive with common cold coronaviruses. Only a relatively small number of convalescent patients were included in the study, and early timepoints following natural infection were not analyzed. In convalescent patients, a median around 84% of post-vaccine SARS-CoV-2-reactive clones were detected only after vaccination, and vaccine-specific priming was suggested by this finding. The median count of SARS-CoV-2-reactive clonotypes went up from 20 to 25 after infection to 30 to 40 after vaccination, although the change was not significant.

The method behind the library was PCR. At the Johns Hopkins FTIC core, DNA from the cultured CD4+ T cells underwent TCR sequencing with the Oncomine TCR Beta short-read assay. The QIAamp micro DNA kit was used to extract genomic DNA from the cultured CD4+ T cells. The Oncomine TCR Beta libraries from cultured CD4+ T cells were pooled using unique dual indexes and then sequenced on an Illumina iSeq 100. As for how the authors treated the data: Non-productive sequences were removed, and CDR3s that did not start with C, did not end with F or W, or were shorter than 7 amino acids were discarded. Antigen-specific clonotypes were identified with the MANAFEST web application by comparing peptide-stimulated wells with reference and other culture wells. To be called positive, a clone needed an FDR below 0.05, an odds ratio above 5, and a productive frequency above 0.1% in at least two of three replicate wells. Cross-reactive clonotypes were defined as significantly expanded in both SARS-CoV-2 spike wells and at least one common cold coronavirus spike condition. Levenshtein distances (stringdist) and unrooted phylogenetic trees (ape) in R version 3.6.1 were used to assess CDR3 homology. TCRdb redid the processing of the public reads, applying fastp at Q25 and MiXCR, and retained in-frame beta chains. Merged by CDR3 protein, the rows form single entries marked with the most common genes and DNA. TCRdb's processing, not the authors' own work, is the source of the V and J calls. The sample contains fewer than 4,500 distinct CDR3 sequences, 21% of them found a single time. The top ten clones comprise 20% to 30% of the sample.

The CDR3 numbers 14 residues from cysteine through phenylalanine. CDR3 DNA is the only sequence kept; it has 42 bases, read in frame from the first base. The germline V gene sets CDR1 to MNHNS and CDR2 to SASEGT. To note about this clonotype: This receptor's antigen is unknown. The junction differs from germline at one of its ends, possibly a read error.

What the treatment or condition label conveys for this sample: roughly 11-day PBMC culture with coronavirus spike peptide pools or control peptides (ViraFEST assay). The ViraFEST assay, used in the study, expanded antigen-specific T cells with peptide pools and then identified the expanded clonotypes through TCR sequencing. The convalescent patients' positive SARS-CoV-2 PCR tests were from March to December 2020, which was before the Alpha, Beta and Delta variants emerged in the United States. Approximately 1.8 million PBMCs per well were cultured in IMDM with roughly 5% human AB serum and approximately 10 IU/ml IL-2, plus 10 ug/ml peptide pools. Half of the culture medium was replaced with fresh IL-2-containing medium on days 3 and 7. Once the cells had been in culture for roughly 10 days, the EasySep CD4+ T cell isolation kit was used to isolate CD4+ T cells by negative selection. Ficoll-Paque Plus gradient centrifugation was used to isolate PBMCs from whole blood, and the isolated PBMCs were then either used fresh or cryopreserved at -140C. In general, triplicate wells were set up for every culture condition.

This sequence originates from a human donor who had recovered from COVID-19. Recombination joined TRBV6-1 with TRBJ1-4; 5 matching bases give a weak D call of TRBD1. Sequenced input: CD4+ T cells from blood, cultured in vitro. The base sequence is TGTGCCAGCAGTGCCCCCGGGACTAAAGAAAAACTGTTTTTT. This encodes CASSAPGTKEKLFF.